Below, 13 T cell receptor beta chains from the same sample are listed, as sequenced in a study of response to subunit inactivated influenza vaccine. MiXCR, run by TCRdb on the RT-PCR reads, gives a single entry per CDR3 protein. The sample records 590,000 or so distinct CDR3 sequences, around 15% being singletons. The input for sequencing was PBMCs from blood, taken 14 days before vaccination. The source of these receptors is a man in his fifties or sixties who received an inactivated influenza vaccine.

The chain combines TRBV20-1 with TRBJ1-2, with 7 bases aligning to TRBD1. The CDR3 has 13 residues. Germline V gene data show CDR1 as DFQATT and CDR2 as SNEGSKA (reference sequence). The junction had 5 bases not matched to a gene; V was cut back by 7 bases and J by 0 bases. The CDR3 sequence: CSVTQGSNYGYTF. The DNA for the CDR3 is TGCAGTGTAACACAGGGGTCTAACTATGGCTACACCTTC.

This clonotype appeared many times. The rearrangement joins TRBV6-1 to TRBJ2-6; D is undetermined. Germline V gene lookup returns CDR1 MNHNS and CDR2 SASEGT. V was pared by 5 bases and J by 0 bases, with 11 bases between. The CDR3 has 16 amino acids. CDR3 bases: TGTGCCAGCAGTCAAAGGAGAACCTCTGGGGCCAACGTCCTGACTTTC. This encodes CASSQRRTSGANVLTF.

This clonotype turned up a few times. The chain carries TRBV5-1 and TRBJ2-3; D is undetermined. The CDR3 has 18 amino acids. Between the trimmed V and J ends, which lost 1 base and 4 bases, there was a span of 22 bases. Germline V gene data show CDR1 as SGHRS and CDR2 as YFSETQ. The CDR3 coding sequence is TGCGCCAGCAGCTTGCTGGGCGGTTTTGGTGGTCGGCCAGATACGCAGTATTTT. This translates into CASSLLGGFGGRPDTQYF.

This clonotype was observed many times. V is TRBV27 and J is TRBJ2-3; D perhaps matches TRBD2 (6 bases). Germline lookup yields CDR1 MNHEY and CDR2 SMNVEV (reference sequence). There are 16 residues in the CDR3. V was cut by 3 bases and J by 2 bases, with 15 bases left in between. CDR3 nucleotide sequence: TGTGCCAGCAGTTTCCTAGGGGAGGCCGCCACAGATACGCAGTATTTT. This gives the protein CASSFLGEAATDTQYF.

This clonotype was counted at least ten times. The rearrangement links TRBV28 to TRBJ2-4; a possible D gene is TRBD1 (5 bases). CDR1 is MDHEN and CDR2 is SYDVKM in the germline V gene. CDR3 length: 13 residues. V was pared by 5 bases and J by 12 bases, with 17 bases between. CDR3 nucleotides: TGTGCCAGCAGTGGATCTATCAGGGATGGTCAGTACTTC. This encodes CASSGSIRDGQYF.

The chain has TRBV6-2 or TRBV6-3 and TRBJ1-5; 8 bases are a match to TRBD1. The CDR3 consists of 15 residues. In germline, CDR1 is MNHEY, CDR2 SVGEGT. V lost 5 bases, J lost 5 bases, and 8 bases stayed unmatched. The CDR3 DNA reads TGTGCCAGCAGTGCCGATTACAGGGGGTATCAGCCCCAGCATTTT. It encodes CASSADYRGYQPQHF.

This clonotype was seen more than once but under ten times. The chain carries TRBV5-1 and TRBJ2-6; D remains unclear. The CDR3 has 20 amino acids. V was trimmed by 5 bases and J by 0 bases, leaving 24 bases between them. Germline values: CDR1 SGHRS, CDR2 YFSETQ. CDR3 bases: TGCGCCAGCAGTTCCGTAGGAATACCACTGGTTCTCTCTGGGGCCAACGTCCTGACTTTC. Its protein is CASSSVGIPLVLSGANVLTF.

V and J are TRBV20-1 and TRBJ1-1; D remains ambiguous. Trimming left V 4 bases short and J 1 base short, with 4 bases between. This CDR3 is 11 amino acids long. CDR1 is DFQATT, CDR2 SNEGSKA, per germline (reference sequence). This CDR3 is CSATGNTEAFF. As DNA, the CDR3 is TGCAGTGCTACAGGGAACACTGAAGCTTTCTTT.

This clonotype turned up a few times. The chain recombines TRBV12-3 or TRBV12-4 with TRBJ2-5; D gene unclear. V gave up 4 bases and J gave up 1 base, with 7 bases separating them. CDR3 length: 13 amino acids. In DNA form, the CDR3 reads TGTGCCAGCAGTTACACTGGCCAAGAGACCCAGTACTTC. Its protein product is CASSYTGQETQYF.

This clonotype was found a few times. The V and J genes are TRBV12-3 or TRBV12-4 and TRBJ2-1, with D possibly matching TRBD2 (5 bases). The CDR3 has 13 amino acids. Trimming left V 3 bases short and J 7 bases short, with 10 bases between. For the CDR3, the DNA is TGTGCCAGCAGTTTTGGAGGCGCGAATGAGCAGTTCTTC. Residues: CASSFGGANEQFF.

This clonotype was seen ten or more times. The chain is built from TRBV29-1 and TRBJ1-2; 10 nucleotides agree with TRBD1. This CDR3 region has 14 residues. Trimming removed 2 bases from V and 1 base from J; junction bases left unmatched: 1. Germline CDR1 reads SQVTM; CDR2 reads ANQGSEA. Here the CDR3 DNA reads TGCAGCGTTGAAAGGGACAGGGGTAACTATGGCTACACCTTC. The encoded protein is CSVERDRGNYGYTF.

There are many counts of this clonotype. The chain has TRBV5-6 and TRBJ1-1, with D possibly TRBD1 on 6 matching bases. CDR1 and CDR2 from the germline V gene are SGHDT and YYEEEE. V gave up 2 bases and J gave up 1 base, with 12 bases separating them. The CDR3 sequence is 15 residues long. The CDR3 coding sequence is TGTGCCAGCAGCTTTCCCGACAGGAAGAACACTGAAGCTTTCTTT. It yields the protein CASSFPDRKNTEAFF.

This clonotype was counted at least ten times. The chain has TRBV5-1 and TRBJ1-1; D remains unclear. Germline lookup yields CDR1 SGHRS and CDR2 YFSETQ. Trimming took 4 bases from V and 0 from J, leaving 7 bases between them. The CDR3 is 13 amino acids. CDR3 nucleotide sequence: TGCGCCAGCAGCACCGGAATGAACACTGAAGCTTTCTTT. As protein: CASSTGMNTEAFF.